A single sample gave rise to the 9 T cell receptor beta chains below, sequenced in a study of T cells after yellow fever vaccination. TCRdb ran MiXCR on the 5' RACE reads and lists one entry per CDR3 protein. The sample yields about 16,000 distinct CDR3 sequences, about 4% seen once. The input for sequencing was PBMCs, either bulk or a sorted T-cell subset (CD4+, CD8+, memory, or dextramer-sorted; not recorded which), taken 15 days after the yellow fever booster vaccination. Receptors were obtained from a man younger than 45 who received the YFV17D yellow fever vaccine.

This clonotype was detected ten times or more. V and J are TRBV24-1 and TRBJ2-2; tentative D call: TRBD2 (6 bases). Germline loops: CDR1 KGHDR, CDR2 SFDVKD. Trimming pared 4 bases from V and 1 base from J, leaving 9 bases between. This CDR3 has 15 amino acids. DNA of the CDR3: TGTGCCACCAGTGACCCGGGACTGAACACCGGGGAGCTGTTTTTT. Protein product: CATSDPGLNTGELFF.

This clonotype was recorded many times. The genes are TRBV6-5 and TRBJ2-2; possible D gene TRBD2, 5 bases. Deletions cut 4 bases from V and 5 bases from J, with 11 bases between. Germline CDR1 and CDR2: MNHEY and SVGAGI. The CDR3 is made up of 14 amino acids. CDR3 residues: CASSFRRATGELFF. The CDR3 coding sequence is TGTGCCAGCAGTTTCAGGCGGGCGACCGGGGAGCTGTTTTTT.

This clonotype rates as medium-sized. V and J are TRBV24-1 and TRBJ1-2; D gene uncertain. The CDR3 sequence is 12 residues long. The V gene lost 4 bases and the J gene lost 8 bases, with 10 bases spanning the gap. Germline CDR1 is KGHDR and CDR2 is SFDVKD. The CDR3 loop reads CATSEGEGGYTF. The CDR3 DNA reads TGTGCCACCAGTGAAGGAGAGGGCGGCTACACCTTC.

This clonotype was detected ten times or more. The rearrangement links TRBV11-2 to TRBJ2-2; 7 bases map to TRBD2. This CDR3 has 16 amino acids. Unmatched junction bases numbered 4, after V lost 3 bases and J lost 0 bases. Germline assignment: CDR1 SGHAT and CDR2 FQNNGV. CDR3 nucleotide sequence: TGTGCCAGCAGCTTCTGGGAGGGGCCGAACACCGGGGAGCTGTTTTTT. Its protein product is CASSFWEGPNTGELFF.

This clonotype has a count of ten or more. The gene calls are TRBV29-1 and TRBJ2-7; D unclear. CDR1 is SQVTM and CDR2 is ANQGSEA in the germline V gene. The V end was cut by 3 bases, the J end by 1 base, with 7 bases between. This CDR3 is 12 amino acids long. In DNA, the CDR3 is TGCAGCGTTGAGGGCCATTCCTACGAGCAGTACTTC. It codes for CSVEGHSYEQYF.

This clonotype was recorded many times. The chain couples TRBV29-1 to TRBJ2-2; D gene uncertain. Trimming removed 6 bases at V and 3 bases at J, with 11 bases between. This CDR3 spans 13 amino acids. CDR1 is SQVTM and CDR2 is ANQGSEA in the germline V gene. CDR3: CSVQRKYTGELFF. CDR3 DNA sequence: TGCAGCGTCCAACGCAAGTACACCGGGGAGCTGTTTTTT.

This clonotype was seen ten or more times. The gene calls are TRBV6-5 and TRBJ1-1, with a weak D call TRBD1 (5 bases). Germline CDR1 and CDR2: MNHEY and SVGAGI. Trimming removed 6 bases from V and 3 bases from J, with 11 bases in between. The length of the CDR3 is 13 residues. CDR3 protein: CASRPSGDTEAFF. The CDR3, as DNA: TGTGCCAGCAGACCGTCGGGGGACACTGAAGCTTTCTTT.

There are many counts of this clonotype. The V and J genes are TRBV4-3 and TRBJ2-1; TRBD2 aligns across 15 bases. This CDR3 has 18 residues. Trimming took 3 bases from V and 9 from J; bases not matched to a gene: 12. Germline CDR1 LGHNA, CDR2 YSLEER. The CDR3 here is CASSHLNPGLAGGVEQFF. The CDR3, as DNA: TGCGCCAGCAGCCACTTAAATCCGGGACTAGCGGGAGGAGTTGAGCAGTTCTTC.

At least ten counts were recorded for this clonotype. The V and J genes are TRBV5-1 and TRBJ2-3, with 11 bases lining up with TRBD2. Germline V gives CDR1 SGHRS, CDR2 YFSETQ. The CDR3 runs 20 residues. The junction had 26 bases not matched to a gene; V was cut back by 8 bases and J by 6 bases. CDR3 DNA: TGCGCCAGAGGACCATTCAATACTACCTTTAGCGGGAGGGCCGGGGATACGCAGTATTTT. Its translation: CARGPFNTTFSGRAGDTQYF.